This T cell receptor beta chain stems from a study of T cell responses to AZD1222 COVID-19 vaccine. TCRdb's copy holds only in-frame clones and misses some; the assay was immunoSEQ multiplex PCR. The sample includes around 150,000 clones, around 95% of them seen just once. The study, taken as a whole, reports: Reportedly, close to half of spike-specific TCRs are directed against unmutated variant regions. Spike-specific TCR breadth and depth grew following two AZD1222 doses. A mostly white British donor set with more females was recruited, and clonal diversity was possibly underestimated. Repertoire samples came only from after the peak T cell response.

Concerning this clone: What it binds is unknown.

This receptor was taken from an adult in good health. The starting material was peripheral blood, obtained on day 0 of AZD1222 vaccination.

The CDR3: CASSRQVLGANVLTF. CDR3 nucleotides: TGTGCCAGCAGCAGACAGGTCCTAGGGGCCAACGTCCTGACTTTC. This chain joins TRBV7-8 and TRBJ2-6; tentative D call: TRBD1 (6 bases). The CDR3 totals 15 residues. V was pared by 5 bases and J by 4 bases, with 12 bases between. Germline CDR1 and CDR2: SGHVS and FQNEAQ.